This TCR beta chain was documented in a study of T-cell memory formation after mild COVID-19. Study-wide findings and caveats: Among contracting clones, CD4+ were mainly CM/EM and CD8+ enriched in EMRA.

TCRdb fed the 5' RACE reads into MiXCR, producing one record per CDR3 protein. The sample has 100,000 to 150,000 distinct CDR3 sequences, approximately 15% seen once. This clonotype was counted only a few times. Its cognate antigen is unknown. Germline V gene data show CDR1 as LGHNA and CDR2 as YSLEER. CDR3 size: 14 residues. V lost 3 bases and J lost 2, with 8 bases in between. The sample was PBMCs or a T cell subset sorted from them (not recorded which). The sequence was obtained from a man aged 18 to 30 who had mild COVID-19 (a few samples of this study predate the infection). Cell type and time point are not known. V is TRBV4-3 and J is TRBJ1-5; D is uncertain. Here the CDR3 DNA reads TGCGCCAGCAGCCAGAGACGAGGCAATCAGCCCCAGCATTTT. Translation gives CASSQRRGNQPQHF.